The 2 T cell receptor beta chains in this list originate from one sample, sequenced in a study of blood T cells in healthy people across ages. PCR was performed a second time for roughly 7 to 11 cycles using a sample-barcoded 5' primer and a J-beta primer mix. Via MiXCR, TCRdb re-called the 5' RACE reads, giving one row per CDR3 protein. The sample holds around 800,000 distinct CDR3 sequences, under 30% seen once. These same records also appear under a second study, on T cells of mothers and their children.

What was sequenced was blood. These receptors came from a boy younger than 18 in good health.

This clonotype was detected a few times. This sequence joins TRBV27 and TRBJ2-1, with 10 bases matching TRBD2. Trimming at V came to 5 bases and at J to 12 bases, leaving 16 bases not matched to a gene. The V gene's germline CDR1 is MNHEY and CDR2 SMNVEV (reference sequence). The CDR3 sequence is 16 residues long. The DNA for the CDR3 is TGTGCCAGCAGTCCCCCAGCGGGGGGGCTAAAGGTCGGGCAGTTCTTC. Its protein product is CASSPPAGGLKVGQFF.

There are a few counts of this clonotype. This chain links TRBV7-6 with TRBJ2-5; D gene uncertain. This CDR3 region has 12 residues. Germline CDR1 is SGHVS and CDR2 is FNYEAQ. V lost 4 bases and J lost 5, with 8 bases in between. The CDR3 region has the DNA TGTGCCAGCAGCTCGGCTAAGGAGACCCAGTACTTC. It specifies CASSSAKETQYF. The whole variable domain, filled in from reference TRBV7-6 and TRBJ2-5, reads GAGVSQSPRYKVTKRGQDVALRCDPISGHVSLYWYRQALGQGPEFLTYFNYEAQQDKSGLPNDRFSAERPEGSISTLTIQRTEQRDSAMYRCASSSAKETQYFGPGTRLLVL.